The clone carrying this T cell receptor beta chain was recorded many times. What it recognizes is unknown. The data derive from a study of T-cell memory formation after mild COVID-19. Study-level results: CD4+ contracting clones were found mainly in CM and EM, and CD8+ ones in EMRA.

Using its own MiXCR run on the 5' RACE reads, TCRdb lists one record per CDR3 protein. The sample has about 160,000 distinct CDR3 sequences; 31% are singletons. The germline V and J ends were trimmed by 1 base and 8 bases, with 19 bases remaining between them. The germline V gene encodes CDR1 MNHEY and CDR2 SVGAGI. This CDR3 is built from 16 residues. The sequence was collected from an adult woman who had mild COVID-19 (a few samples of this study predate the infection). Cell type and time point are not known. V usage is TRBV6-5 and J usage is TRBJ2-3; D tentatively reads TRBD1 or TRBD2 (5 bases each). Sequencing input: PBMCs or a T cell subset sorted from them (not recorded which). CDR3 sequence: CASSYLLGASPGTQYF. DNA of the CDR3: TGTGCCAGCAGTTACTTGCTTGGGGCTAGCCCGGGTACGCAGTATTTT.